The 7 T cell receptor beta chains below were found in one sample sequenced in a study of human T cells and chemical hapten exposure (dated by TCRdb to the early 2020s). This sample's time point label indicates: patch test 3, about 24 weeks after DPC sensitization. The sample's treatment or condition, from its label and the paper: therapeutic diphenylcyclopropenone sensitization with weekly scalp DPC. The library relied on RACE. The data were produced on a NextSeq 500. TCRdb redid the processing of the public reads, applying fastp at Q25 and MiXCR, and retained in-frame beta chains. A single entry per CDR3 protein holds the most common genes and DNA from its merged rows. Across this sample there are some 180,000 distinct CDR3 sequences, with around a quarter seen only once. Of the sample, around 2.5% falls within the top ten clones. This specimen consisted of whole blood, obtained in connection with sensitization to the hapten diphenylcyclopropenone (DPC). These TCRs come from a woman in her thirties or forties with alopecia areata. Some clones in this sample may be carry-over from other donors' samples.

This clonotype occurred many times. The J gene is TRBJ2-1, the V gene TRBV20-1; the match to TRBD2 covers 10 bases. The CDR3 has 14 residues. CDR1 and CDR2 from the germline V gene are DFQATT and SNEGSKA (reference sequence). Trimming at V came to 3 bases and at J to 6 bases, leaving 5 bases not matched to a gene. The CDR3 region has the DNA TGCAGTGCTAGGAGGACTAGCGGAGCCAATGAGCAGTTCTTC. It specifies CSARRTSGANEQFF.

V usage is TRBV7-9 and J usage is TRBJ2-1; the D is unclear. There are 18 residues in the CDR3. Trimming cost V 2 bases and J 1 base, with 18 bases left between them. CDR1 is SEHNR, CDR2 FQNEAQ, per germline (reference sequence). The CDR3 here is CASSLYLSGPGSYNEQFF. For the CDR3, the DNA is TGTGCCAGCAGCTTATATCTCTCAGGCCCAGGTTCCTACAATGAGCAGTTCTTC.

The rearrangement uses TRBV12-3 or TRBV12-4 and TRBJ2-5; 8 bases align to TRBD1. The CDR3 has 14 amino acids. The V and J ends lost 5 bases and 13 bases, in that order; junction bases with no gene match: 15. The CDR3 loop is CASSPLLGQGAPYF. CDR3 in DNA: TGTGCCAGCAGTCCCCTTCTAGGGCAGGGGGCGCCGTACTTC.

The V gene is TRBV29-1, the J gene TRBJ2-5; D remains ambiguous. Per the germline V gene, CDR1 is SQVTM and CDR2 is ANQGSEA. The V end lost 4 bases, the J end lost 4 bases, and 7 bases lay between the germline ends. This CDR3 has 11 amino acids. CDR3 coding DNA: TGCAGCGTTGGCCAACTAGAGACCCAGTACTTC. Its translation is CSVGQLETQYF. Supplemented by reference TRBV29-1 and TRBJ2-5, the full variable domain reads SAVISQKPSRDICQRGTSLTIQCQVDSQVTMMFWYRQQPGQSLTLIATANQGSEATYESGFVIDKFPISRPNLTFSTLTVSNMSPEDSSIYLCSVGQLETQYFGPGTRLLVL.

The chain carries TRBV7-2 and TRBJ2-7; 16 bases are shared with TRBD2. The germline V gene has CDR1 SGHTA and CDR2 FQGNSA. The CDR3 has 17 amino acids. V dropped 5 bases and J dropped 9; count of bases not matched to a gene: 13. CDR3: CASSPGLAGGPSRGQYF. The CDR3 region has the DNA TGTGCCAGCAGCCCGGGACTAGCGGGAGGGCCAAGTAGGGGGCAGTACTTC. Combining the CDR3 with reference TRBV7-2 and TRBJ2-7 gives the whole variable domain GAGVSQSPSNKVTEKGKDVELRCDPISGHTALYWYRQSLGQGLEFLIYFQGNSAPDKSGLPSDRFSAERTGGSVSTLTIQRTQQEDSAVYLCASSPGLAGGPSRGQYFGPGTRLTVT.

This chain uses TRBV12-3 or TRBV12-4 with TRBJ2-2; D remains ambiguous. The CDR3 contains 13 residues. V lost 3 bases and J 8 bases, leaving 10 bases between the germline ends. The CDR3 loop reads CASSFPQTGELFF. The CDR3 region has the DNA TGTGCCAGCAGTTTCCCCCAGACAGGGGAGCTGTTTTTT.

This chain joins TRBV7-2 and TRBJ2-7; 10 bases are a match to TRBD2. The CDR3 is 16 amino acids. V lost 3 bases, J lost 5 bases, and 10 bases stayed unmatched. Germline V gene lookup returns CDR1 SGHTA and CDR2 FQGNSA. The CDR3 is CASSFQGAGGPHEQYF. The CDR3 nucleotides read TGTGCCAGCAGCTTCCAGGGAGCGGGAGGGCCACACGAGCAGTACTTC. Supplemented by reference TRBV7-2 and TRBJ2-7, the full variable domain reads GAGVSQSPSNKVTEKGKDVELRCDPISGHTALYWYRQSLGQGLEFLIYFQGNSAPDKSGLPSDRFSAERTGGSVSTLTIQRTQQEDSAVYLCASSFQGAGGPHEQYFGPGTRLTVT.